This TCR beta chain appears in the sequencing data of a study of read filtering for tumor transcriptome and immune sequencing. Study context: Whole-transcriptome libraries were prepared after DNase treatment. TCR-mapped reads were about 4.05 to 10.27 million with IR-seq versus roughly 75 to 1,400 with RNA-seq. The study, taken as a whole, reports: Even smaller IR-seq throughput identified most shared clonotypes.

CDR3 length: 13 amino acids. Trimming cost V 3 bases and J 8 bases, with 13 bases left between them. Germline V gives CDR1 SQVTM, CDR2 ANQGSEA. The library was built from around 0.4 ug RNA with molecular barcoded adaptors for alpha/delta and beta/gamma chains. TCRdb redid the calling of the reads with MiXCR, one entry per CDR3 protein. The sample records 75,000 to 90,000 distinct CDR3 sequences, over 9% being singletons. This clonotype was found many times. What it binds is unknown. This sequence originates from a donor at least 40 years old with multiple myeloma. The source material was a population of CD138-negative cells sorted from bone marrow. V gene TRBV29-1 combines with J gene TRBJ1-4; maybe TRBD1 (6 bases). The CDR3 reads CSVDGGAGEKLFF. CDR3 in DNA: TGCAGCGTTGATGGGGGGGCTGGGGAAAAACTGTTTTTT.